This T cell receptor (beta chain) came from a study of cytomegalovirus exposure and HLA in healthy donors. Findings and caveats of the study: An analysis done earlier found most TCR beta V segments productive about 87% or about 30% of the time. In a later analysis, parvovirus B19, influenza, CMV and Epstein-Barr virus appeared linked to several top co-occurrence clusters. Most observed TCR sequences were rare, whereas some public TCRs were detected in many donors.

Trimming removed 6 bases from V and 4 bases from J; junction bases left unmatched: 4. The CDR3 runs 14 residues. Per the germline V gene, CDR1 is SNHLY and CDR2 is FYNNEI. This clone has just a few counts. Its antigen is not known. The PCR contained 60 Vbeta and 13 Jbeta primers. The repertoire was sequenced with immunoSEQ multiplex PCR; TCRdb's copy has only in-frame clones and lacks some. The sample includes 150,000 to 200,000 clones, 77% of them seen just once. Input material: PBMCs. The TCR sequence derives from a woman in her 30s in good health and CMV-seropositive. V usage is TRBV2 and J usage is TRBJ2-5, with 11 bases matching TRBD1. CDR3 protein: CASRDGTGGETQYF. CDR3 nucleotide sequence: TGTGCCAGCAGGGACGGGACAGGGGGAGAGACCCAGTACTTC.